This T cell receptor (beta chain) derives from a study of T cells in Graves' hyperthyroidism and ophthalmopathy. For the study at large: Specimen type is peripheral blood, collected at initial diagnosis prior to any treatment.

Trimming stripped 0 bases from V and 2 bases from J, with 9 bases between. Germline-derived CDR1 and CDR2 are SGHRS and YFSETQ. The CDR3 is made up of 14 amino acids. 8.5 to 10 ml of fresh peripheral blood supplied the PBMCs. This clonotype has only a few counts. Its antigen is not known. Study-wide results and caveats: The model made its ophthalmopathy prediction, and onset followed a median approximately 6.5 months later.

RNA transcripts served as the template for amplifying TCR beta CDR3 regions. The HTBI primer set served for first-round RT-PCR of the TCR CDR3. TCRdb re-called the multiplex PCR reads through MiXCR, storing one row per CDR3 protein. The sample lists some 400,000 distinct CDR3 sequences, 13% occurring once. The chain recombines TRBV5-1 with TRBJ2-7; D ambiguous. Sequenced material: blood. This receptor was obtained from a man under 40 with Graves' hyperthyroidism that later progressed to Graves' ophthalmopathy. The CDR3 here is CASSLDGVPYEQYF. The CDR3, as DNA: TGCGCCAGCAGCTTGGATGGGGTTCCCTACGAGCAGTACTTC.